This section outlines one TCR beta chain sequence together with its context. This sample was taken from a study of blood T cell repertoires in COVID-19. Study-level information: The study drew acute and convalescent COVID-19 samples from the United States, Italy and Spain.

This CDR3 comprises 14 residues. Trimming took 9 bases from V and 5 from J; bases not matched to a gene: 8. CDR1 and CDR2 (germline): LNHDA, SQIVND (reference sequence). Method: immunoSEQ multiplex PCR; TCRdb's copy keeps in-frame clones and lacks some. The sample yields 280,000 or so clones, roughly 86% seen once. What was sequenced was peripheral blood. The clonotype was recovered from a woman between 25 and 40 years old who had recovered from COVID-19. V usage is TRBV19 and J usage is TRBJ2-5; 11 bases line up with TRBD2. The CDR3 DNA is TGTGCCAGCAAAACTAGCGGGGGTTCGGAGACCCAGTACTTC. Translation: CASKTSGGSETQYF.